This TCR beta chain was identified during a study of post-analysis software for immune sequencing data. Study as a whole: The courses of disease that were included comprised relapsing-remitting, secondary progressive and progressive-relapsing multiple sclerosis.

This clonotype has just a few counts. Its antigen is currently unknown. Study-wide findings and caveats: Multiple sclerosis was associated with a significant reduction in normalized Chao1 diversity relative to controls.

Presence of unique molecular identifiers characterized the TCR beta cDNA libraries. Roughly 0.5 million cDNA molecules were obtained from around 0.96 to 9.9 million T cells. TCRdb analysed the PCR reads with MiXCR anew, one entry per CDR3 protein. This sample has 700,000 to 800,000 distinct CDR3 sequences, with roughly 29% found just once. The origin of this receptor is a girl aged 5 to 17 with multiple sclerosis. Sequencing input: blood.

CDR3 protein: CSVVEANQPQHF. The DNA of the CDR3 is TGCAGCGTTGTGGAGGCTAATCAGCCCCAGCATTTT. The chain carries TRBV29-1 and TRBJ1-5; D gene uncertain. Germline lookup yields CDR1 SQVTM and CDR2 ANQGSEA. Trimming cost V 4 bases and J 4 bases, with 8 bases left between them. CDR3 size: 12 residues.